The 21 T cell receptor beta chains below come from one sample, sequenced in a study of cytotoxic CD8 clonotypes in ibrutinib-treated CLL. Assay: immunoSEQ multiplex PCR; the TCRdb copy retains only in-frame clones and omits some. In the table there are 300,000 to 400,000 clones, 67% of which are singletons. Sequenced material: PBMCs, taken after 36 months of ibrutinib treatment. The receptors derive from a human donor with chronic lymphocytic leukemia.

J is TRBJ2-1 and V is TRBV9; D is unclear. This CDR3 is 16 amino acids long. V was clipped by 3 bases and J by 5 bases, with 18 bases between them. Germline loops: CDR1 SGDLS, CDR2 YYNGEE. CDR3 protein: CASSGWTAASHNEQFF. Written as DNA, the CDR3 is TGTGCCAGCAGCGGATGGACGGCCGCGTCTCACAATGAGCAGTTCTTC.

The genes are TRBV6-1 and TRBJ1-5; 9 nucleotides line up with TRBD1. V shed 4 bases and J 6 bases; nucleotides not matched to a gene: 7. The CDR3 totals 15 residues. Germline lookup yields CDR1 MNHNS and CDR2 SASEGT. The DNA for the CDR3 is TGTGCCAGCAGTGGCCGGGACAGGGTTTTTCAGCCCCAGCATTTT. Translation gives CASSGRDRVFQPQHF.

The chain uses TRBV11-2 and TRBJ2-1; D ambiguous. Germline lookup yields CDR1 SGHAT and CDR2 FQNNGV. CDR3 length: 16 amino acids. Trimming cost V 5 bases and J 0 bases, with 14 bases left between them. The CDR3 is CASSPSTESSYNEQFF. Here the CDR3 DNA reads TGTGCCAGCAGCCCCTCGACGGAGAGCTCCTACAATGAGCAGTTCTTC.

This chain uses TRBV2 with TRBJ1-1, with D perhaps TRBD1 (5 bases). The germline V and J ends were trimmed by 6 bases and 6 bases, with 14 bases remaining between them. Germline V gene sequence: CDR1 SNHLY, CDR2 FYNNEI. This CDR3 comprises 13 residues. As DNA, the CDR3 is TGTGCCAGCAGCCTCAGGGTTTTCGCTGAAGCTTTCTTT. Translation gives CASSLRVFAEAFF.

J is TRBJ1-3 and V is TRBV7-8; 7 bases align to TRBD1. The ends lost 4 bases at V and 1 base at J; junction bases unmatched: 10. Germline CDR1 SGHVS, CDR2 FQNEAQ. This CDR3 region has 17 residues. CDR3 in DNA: TGTGCCAGCAGCTCCCGCGGGACAGTCTTATCTGGAAACACCATATATTTT. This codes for CASSSRGTVLSGNTIYF.

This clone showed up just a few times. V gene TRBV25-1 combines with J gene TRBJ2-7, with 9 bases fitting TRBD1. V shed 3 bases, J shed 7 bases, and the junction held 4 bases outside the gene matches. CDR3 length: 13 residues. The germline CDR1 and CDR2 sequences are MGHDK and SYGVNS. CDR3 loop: CASSDTGGVEQYF. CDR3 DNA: TGTGCCAGCAGTGATACAGGGGGCGTTGAGCAGTACTTC.

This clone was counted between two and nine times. This CDR3 is CASTQAGSSYEQYF. CDR3 nucleotide sequence: TGTGCCAGCACTCAAGCGGGGAGCTCCTACGAGCAGTACTTC. This chain joins TRBV6-5 and TRBJ2-7; 7 nucleotides align to TRBD2. V dropped 7 bases and J dropped 0; count of bases not matched to a gene: 6. Germline assignment: CDR1 MNHEY and CDR2 SVGAGI. The CDR3 covers 14 residues.

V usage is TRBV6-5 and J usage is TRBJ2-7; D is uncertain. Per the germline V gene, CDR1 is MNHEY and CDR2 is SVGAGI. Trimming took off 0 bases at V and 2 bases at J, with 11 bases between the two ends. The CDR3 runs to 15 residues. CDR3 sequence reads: CASSYSSFRAYEQYF. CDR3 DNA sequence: TGTGCCAGCAGTTACTCGTCTTTCAGAGCCTACGAGCAGTACTTC.

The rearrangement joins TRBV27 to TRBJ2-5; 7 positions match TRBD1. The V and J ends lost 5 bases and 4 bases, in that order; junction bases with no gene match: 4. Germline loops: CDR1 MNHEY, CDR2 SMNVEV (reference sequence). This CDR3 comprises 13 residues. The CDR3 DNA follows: TGTGCCAGCAGTGGGAACAGGGGAGAGACCCAGTACTTC. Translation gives CASSGNRGETQYF.

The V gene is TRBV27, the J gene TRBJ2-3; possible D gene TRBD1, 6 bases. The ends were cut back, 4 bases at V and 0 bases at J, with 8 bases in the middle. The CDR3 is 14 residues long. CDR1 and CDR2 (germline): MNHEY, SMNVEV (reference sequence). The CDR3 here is CASSYRASTDTQYF. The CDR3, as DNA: TGTGCCAGCAGTTACAGGGCTAGCACAGATACGCAGTATTTT.

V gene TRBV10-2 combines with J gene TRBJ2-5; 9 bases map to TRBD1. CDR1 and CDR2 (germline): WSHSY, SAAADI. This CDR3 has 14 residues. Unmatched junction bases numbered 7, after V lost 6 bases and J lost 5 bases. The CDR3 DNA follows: TGCGCCAGCAGCCCGGGACAGGGCCGGGAGACCCAGTACTTC. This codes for CASSPGQGRETQYF.

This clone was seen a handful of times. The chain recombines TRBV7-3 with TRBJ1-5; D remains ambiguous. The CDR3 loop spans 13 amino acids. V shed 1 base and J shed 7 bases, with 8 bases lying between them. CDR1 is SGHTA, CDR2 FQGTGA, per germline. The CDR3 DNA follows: TGTGCCAGCAGCTTAAACGTGGACCAGCCCCAGCATTTT. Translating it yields CASSLNVDQPQHF. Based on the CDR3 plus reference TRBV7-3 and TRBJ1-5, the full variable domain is GAGVSQTPSNKVTEKGKYVELRCDPISGHTALYWYRQSLGQGPEFLIYFQGTGAADDSGLPNDRFFAVRPEGSVSTLKIQRTERGDSAVYLCASSLNVDQPQHFGDGTRLSIL.

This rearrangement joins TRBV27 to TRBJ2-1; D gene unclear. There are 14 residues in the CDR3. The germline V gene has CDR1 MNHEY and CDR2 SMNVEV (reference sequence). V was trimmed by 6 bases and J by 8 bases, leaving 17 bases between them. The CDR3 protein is CASSPELVMDEQFF. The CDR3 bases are TGTGCCAGCAGCCCCGAGCTAGTAATGGATGAGCAGTTCTTC.

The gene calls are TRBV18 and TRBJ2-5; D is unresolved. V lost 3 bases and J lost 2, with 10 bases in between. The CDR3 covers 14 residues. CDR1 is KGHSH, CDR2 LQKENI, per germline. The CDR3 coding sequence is TGTGCCAGCTCACCGTGGGCGGTACAAGAGACCCAGTACTTC. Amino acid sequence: CASSPWAVQETQYF.

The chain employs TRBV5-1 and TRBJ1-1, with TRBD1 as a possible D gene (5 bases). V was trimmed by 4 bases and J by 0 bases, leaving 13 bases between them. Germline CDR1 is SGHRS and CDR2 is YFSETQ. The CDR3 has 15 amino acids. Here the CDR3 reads CASSTGRTMNTEAFF. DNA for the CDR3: TGCGCCAGCAGCACGGGACGTACCATGAACACTGAAGCTTTCTTT. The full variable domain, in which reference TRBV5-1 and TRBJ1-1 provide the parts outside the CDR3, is KAGVTQTPRYLIKTRGQQVTLSCSPISGHRSVSWYQQTPGQGLQFLFEYFSETQRNKGNFPGRFSGRQFSNSRSEMNVSTLELGDSALYLCASSTGRTMNTEAFFGQGTRLTVV.

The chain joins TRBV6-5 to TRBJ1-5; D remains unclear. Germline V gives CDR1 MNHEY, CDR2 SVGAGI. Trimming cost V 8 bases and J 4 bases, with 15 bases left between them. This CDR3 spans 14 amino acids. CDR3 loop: CASHAAGLNQPQHF. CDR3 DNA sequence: TGTGCCAGCCATGCGGCAGGCCTAAATCAGCCCCAGCATTTT.

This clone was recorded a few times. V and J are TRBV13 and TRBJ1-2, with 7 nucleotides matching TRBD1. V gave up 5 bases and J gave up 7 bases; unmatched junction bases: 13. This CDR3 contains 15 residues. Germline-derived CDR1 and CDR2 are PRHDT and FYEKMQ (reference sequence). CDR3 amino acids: CASSQGQAAVRGYTF. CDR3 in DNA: TGTGCCAGCAGCCAAGGACAGGCGGCCGTTCGTGGCTACACCTTC.

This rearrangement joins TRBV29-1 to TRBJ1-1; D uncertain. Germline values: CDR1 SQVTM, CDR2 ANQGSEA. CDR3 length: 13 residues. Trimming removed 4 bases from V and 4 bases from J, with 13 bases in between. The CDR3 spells CSVGKHVGTEAFF. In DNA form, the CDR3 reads TGCAGCGTTGGGAAGCACGTTGGCACTGAAGCTTTCTTT.

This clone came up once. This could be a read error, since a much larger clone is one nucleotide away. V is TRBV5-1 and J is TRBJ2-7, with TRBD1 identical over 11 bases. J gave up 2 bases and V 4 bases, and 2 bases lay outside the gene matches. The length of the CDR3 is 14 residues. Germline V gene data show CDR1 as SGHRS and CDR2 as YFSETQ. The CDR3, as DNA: TGCGCCAGCAGCCCGGGACAGGGGGCCTACGAGCAGTACTTC. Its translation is CASSPGQGAYEQYF. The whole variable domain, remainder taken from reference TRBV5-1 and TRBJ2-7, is KAGVTQTPRYLIKTRGQQVTLSCSPISGHRSVSWYQQTPGQGLQFLFEYFSETQRNKGNFPGRFSGRQFSNSRSEMNVSTLELGDSALYLCASSPGQGAYEQYFGPGTRLTVT.

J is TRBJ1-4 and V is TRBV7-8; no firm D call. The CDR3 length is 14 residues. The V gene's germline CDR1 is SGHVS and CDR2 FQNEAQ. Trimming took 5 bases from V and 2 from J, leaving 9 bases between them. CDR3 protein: CASSPSRTNEKLFF. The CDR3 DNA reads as TGTGCCAGCAGCCCTTCTAGGACTAATGAAAAACTGTTTTTT.

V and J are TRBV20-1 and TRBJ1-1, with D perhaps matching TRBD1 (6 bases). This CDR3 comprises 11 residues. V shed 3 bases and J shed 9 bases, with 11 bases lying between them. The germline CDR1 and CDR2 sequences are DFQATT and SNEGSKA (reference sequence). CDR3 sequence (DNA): TGCAGTGCTAGTAGGGGGGCCAAAGCTTTCTTT. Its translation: CSASRGAKAFF.